These T cell receptor beta chains were read from a single sample in a study of shared clonotypes between healthy human individuals. The data were produced by immunoSEQ multiplex PCR, yet TCRdb's version contains in-frame clones alone and is incomplete. Of about 480,000 clones in the sample, less than 85% were seen once. Sequencing was carried out using PBMCs. Source of these receptors: a woman in her 40s in good health. Some clones in this sample may be carry-over from other donors' samples. The CDR3 runs from the conserved cysteine through the conserved F or W. Fields, in order: V gene, clone size, CDR3 length, D gene, J gene, CDR3 protein, CDR3 DNA. D genes are given only for firm matches. For some rows the clone size is stated as once, few or many, or as a class when expanded; others skip it.

v_call: TRBV27; clone_size: once; cdr3_length: 13; d_call: .; j_call: TRBJ1-2; cdr3_aa: CASSLVQNYGYTF; cdr3_nt: TGTGCCAGCAGTTTAGTACAGAACTATGGCTACACCTTC
v_call: TRBV28; clone_size: .; cdr3_length: 18; d_call: .; j_call: TRBJ2-1; cdr3_aa: CASSSQARGAGWGNEQFF; cdr3_nt: TGTGCCAGCAGTTCCCAAGCCCGCGGGGCGGGATGGGGCAATGAGCAGTTCTTC
v_call: TRBV28; clone_size: .; cdr3_length: 12; d_call: .; j_call: TRBJ1-1; cdr3_aa: CASSLMDTEAFF; cdr3_nt: TGTGCCAGCAGTTTGATGGACACTGAAGCTTTCTTT
v_call: TRBV30; clone_size: .; cdr3_length: 15; d_call: TRBD2; j_call: TRBJ2-5; cdr3_aa: CAWSVPGTSIETQYF; cdr3_nt: TGTGCCTGGAGCGTACCCGGGACTAGCATAGAGACCCAGTACTTC
v_call: TRBV28; clone_size: .; cdr3_length: 16; d_call: TRBD1; j_call: TRBJ1-4; cdr3_aa: CASTSPGTGGGEKLFF; cdr3_nt: TGTGCCAGCACATCTCCCGGGACAGGCGGTGGTGAAAAACTGTTTTTT
v_call: TRBV7-9; clone_size: .; cdr3_length: 14; d_call: .; j_call: TRBJ1-2; cdr3_aa: CATSPIGADYGYTF; cdr3_nt: TGTGCCACCTCTCCCATCGGTGCTGACTATGGCTACACCTTC
v_call: TRBV6-1; clone_size: .; cdr3_length: 18; d_call: .; j_call: TRBJ2-2; cdr3_aa: CASSEAVWINKNTGELFF; cdr3_nt: TGTGCCAGCAGTGAAGCGGTGTGGATTAACAAGAACACCGGGGAGCTGTTTTTT
v_call: TRBV7-3; clone_size: .; cdr3_length: 13; d_call: .; j_call: TRBJ2-3; cdr3_aa: CASSLGLGSTQYF; cdr3_nt: TGTGCCAGCAGCTTGGGGCTAGGTTCTACGCAGTATTTT
v_call: TRBV15; clone_size: few; cdr3_length: 16; d_call: TRBD2; j_call: TRBJ2-3; cdr3_aa: CATSRLAGGPSDTQYF; cdr3_nt: TGTGCCACCAGCAGGCTGGCGGGAGGGCCTTCGGATACGCAGTATTTT
v_call: TRBV14; clone_size: few; cdr3_length: 14; d_call: TRBD2; j_call: TRBJ2-7; cdr3_aa: CASTLAGGTSEQYF; cdr3_nt: TGTGCCAGCACCCTAGCGGGAGGTACTTCCGAGCAGTACTTC
v_call: TRBV7-9; clone_size: .; cdr3_length: 14; d_call: TRBD2; j_call: TRBJ2-1; cdr3_aa: CASSPGLAGGEQFF; cdr3_nt: TGTGCCAGCAGCCCGGGACTAGCGGGGGGTGAGCAGTTCTTC
v_call: TRBV4-3; clone_size: .; cdr3_length: 18; d_call: TRBD2; j_call: TRBJ2-3; cdr3_aa: CASSQSIGTSGIEDTQYF; cdr3_nt: TGCGCCAGCAGCCAGTCAATCGGGACTAGCGGGATTGAAGATACGCAGTATTTT
v_call: TRBV4-1; clone_size: many; cdr3_length: 14; d_call: .; j_call: TRBJ1-2; cdr3_aa: CASTRRGGSYGYTF; cdr3_nt: TGCGCCAGCACCCGGCGGGGGGGTTCCTATGGCTACACCTTC
v_call: TRBV28; clone_size: .; cdr3_length: 16; d_call: .; j_call: TRBJ2-7; cdr3_aa: CASTSRRGPGIYEQYF; cdr3_nt: TGTGCCAGCACCTCCCGCCGGGGCCCAGGGATCTACGAGCAGTACTTC
v_call: TRBV5-1; clone_size: .; cdr3_length: 13; d_call: .; j_call: TRBJ1-4; cdr3_aa: CASMRGTNEKLFF; cdr3_nt: TGCGCCAGCATGAGGGGGACTAATGAAAAACTGTTTTTT
v_call: TRBV28; clone_size: once; cdr3_length: 16; d_call: TRBD2; j_call: TRBJ2-7; cdr3_aa: CASSSPSGRFVYEQYF; cdr3_nt: TGTGCCAGCAGTTCCCCTAGCGGGAGGTTTGTGTACGAGCAGTACTTC
v_call: TRBV27; clone_size: .; cdr3_length: 15; d_call: .; j_call: TRBJ2-7; cdr3_aa: CASSPFPTSTYEQYF; cdr3_nt: TGTGCCAGCAGTCCCTTCCCCACTAGCACCTACGAGCAGTACTTC
v_call: TRBV5-4; clone_size: .; cdr3_length: 12; d_call: .; j_call: TRBJ2-3; cdr3_aa: CASSLDGDTQYF; cdr3_nt: TGTGCCAGCAGCTTGGACGGAGATACGCAGTATTTT
v_call: TRBV19; clone_size: .; cdr3_length: 15; d_call: .; j_call: TRBJ1-4; cdr3_aa: CASTPPGVNNEKLFF; cdr3_nt: TGTGCCAGTACCCCCCCTGGGGTAAACAATGAAAAACTGTTTTTT
v_call: TRBV7-9; clone_size: .; cdr3_length: 11; d_call: .; j_call: TRBJ2-1; cdr3_aa: CASSVSGLKVF; cdr3_nt: TGTGCCAGCAGCGTCTCAGGCTTAAAGGTCTTC
v_call: TRBV7-2; clone_size: .; cdr3_length: 16; d_call: TRBD2; j_call: TRBJ2-2; cdr3_aa: CASSSSAAGVTGELFF; cdr3_nt: TGTGCCAGCAGCTCGTCCGCTGCGGGAGTCACCGGGGAGCTGTTTTTT
v_call: TRBV7-9; clone_size: .; cdr3_length: 15; d_call: .; j_call: TRBJ2-3; cdr3_aa: CASSFQTGLADTQYF; cdr3_nt: TGTGCCAGCAGCTTTCAAACAGGGTTGGCAGATACGCAGTATTTT
v_call: TRBV5-6; clone_size: .; cdr3_length: 11; d_call: .; j_call: TRBJ1-2; cdr3_aa: CASSLFSSYTF; cdr3_nt: TGTGCCAGCAGCTTGTTTTCGAGCTACACCTTC
v_call: TRBV5-8; clone_size: .; cdr3_length: 13; d_call: .; j_call: TRBJ1-2; cdr3_aa: CASSLAPDHGYTF; cdr3_nt: TGTGCCAGCAGCTTGGCCCCCGACCATGGCTACACCTTC
v_call: TRBV7-9; clone_size: .; cdr3_length: 17; d_call: .; j_call: TRBJ1-1; cdr3_aa: CASSLGDWRGTHTEAFF; cdr3_nt: TGTGCCAGCAGCTTAGGGGATTGGAGGGGAACCCACACTGAAGCTTTCTTT
v_call: TRBV7-8; clone_size: .; cdr3_length: 15; d_call: TRBD1; j_call: TRBJ2-7; cdr3_aa: CASSLATGGSYEQYF; cdr3_nt: TGTGCCAGCAGCTTAGCAACAGGGGGCTCCTACGAGCAGTACTTC
v_call: TRBV5-1; clone_size: .; cdr3_length: 14; d_call: .; j_call: TRBJ1-1; cdr3_aa: CASSPTGMNTEAFF; cdr3_nt: TGCGCCAGCAGCCCGACAGGAATGAACACTGAAGCTTTCTTT
v_call: TRBV12-5; clone_size: once; cdr3_length: 17; d_call: .; j_call: TRBJ2-5; cdr3_aa: CARGSPPPHTKQETQYF; cdr3_nt: TGTGCTAGGGGCTCTCCCCCGCCCCACACGAAACAAGAGACCCAGTACTTC
v_call: TRBV28; clone_size: .; cdr3_length: 15; d_call: TRBD1; j_call: TRBJ2-7; cdr3_aa: CASGQGAFHPYEQYF; cdr3_nt: TGTGCCAGCGGACAGGGGGCTTTCCACCCCTACGAGCAGTACTTC
v_call: TRBV5-1; clone_size: .; cdr3_length: 13; d_call: .; j_call: TRBJ2-3; cdr3_aa: CASSHGPRDTQYF; cdr3_nt: TGCGCCAGCAGTCATGGCCCCCGGGATACGCAGTATTTT
v_call: TRBV25-1; clone_size: .; cdr3_length: 17; d_call: TRBD2; j_call: TRBJ2-3; cdr3_aa: CASSPLGLAGGTDTQYF; cdr3_nt: TGTGCCAGCAGTCCCCTGGGACTAGCGGGTGGCACAGATACGCAGTATTTT
v_call: TRBV19; clone_size: .; cdr3_length: 14; d_call: .; j_call: TRBJ2-2; cdr3_aa: CASSIGTNTGELFF; cdr3_nt: TGTGCCAGTAGTATAGGGACGAACACCGGGGAGCTGTTTTTT
v_call: TRBV7-9; clone_size: few; cdr3_length: 15; d_call: TRBD1; j_call: TRBJ1-5; cdr3_aa: CASSQDEGAHQPQHF; cdr3_nt: TGTGCCAGCAGCCAAGATGAGGGGGCTCATCAGCCCCAGCATTTT
v_call: TRBV10-3; clone_size: .; cdr3_length: 15; d_call: TRBD1; j_call: TRBJ1-1; cdr3_aa: CAISELGQGNTEAFF; cdr3_nt: TGTGCCATCAGTGAGTTGGGACAGGGGAACACTGAAGCTTTCTTT
v_call: TRBV27; clone_size: .; cdr3_length: 15; d_call: TRBD1; j_call: TRBJ1-4; cdr3_aa: CASSPDRVRVEKLFF; cdr3_nt: TGTGCCAGCAGTCCGGACAGGGTACGGGTTGAAAAACTGTTTTTT
v_call: TRBV6-5; clone_size: .; cdr3_length: 15; d_call: TRBD2; j_call: TRBJ2-5; cdr3_aa: CASSYTSGLGETQYF; cdr3_nt: TGTGCCAGCAGTTACACTAGCGGGTTGGGGGAGACCCAGTACTTC
v_call: TRBV18; clone_size: .; cdr3_length: 17; d_call: TRBD2; j_call: TRBJ2-1; cdr3_aa: CASSPARTSGSYNEQFF; cdr3_nt: TGTGCCAGCTCACCGGCTAGGACTAGCGGGAGCTACAATGAGCAGTTCTTC
v_call: TRBV6-5; clone_size: .; cdr3_length: 15; d_call: .; j_call: TRBJ2-6; cdr3_aa: CASSYTSAGANVLTF; cdr3_nt: TGTGCCAGCAGTTACACAAGTGCCGGGGCCAACGTCCTGACTTTC
v_call: TRBV29-1; clone_size: .; cdr3_length: 13; d_call: .; j_call: TRBJ1-2; cdr3_aa: CSVDVGILRGYTF; cdr3_nt: TGCAGCGTTGATGTGGGGATTCTTAGGGGCTACACCTTC
v_call: TRBV29-1; clone_size: many; cdr3_length: 14; d_call: .; j_call: TRBJ2-2; cdr3_aa: CSVARHPNTGELFF; cdr3_nt: TGCAGCGTTGCTAGACACCCGAACACCGGGGAGCTGTTTTTT
v_call: TRBV28; clone_size: once; cdr3_length: 18; d_call: TRBD2; j_call: TRBJ2-1; cdr3_aa: CASSLRGLAGGRGDEQFF; cdr3_nt: TGTGCCAGCAGTTTACGCGGACTAGCGGGAGGAAGGGGGGATGAGCAGTTCTTC
v_call: TRBV5-4; clone_size: .; cdr3_length: 15; d_call: TRBD1; j_call: TRBJ2-1; cdr3_aa: CASRPGQGPFNEQFF; cdr3_nt: TGTGCCAGCAGGCCAGGACAGGGGCCATTCAATGAGCAGTTCTTC
v_call: TRBV2; clone_size: few; cdr3_length: 13; d_call: TRBD1; j_call: TRBJ2-2; cdr3_aa: CASFQGVTGELFF; cdr3_nt: TGTGCCAGCTTCCAGGGGGTAACCGGGGAGCTGTTTTTT
v_call: TRBV6-1; clone_size: .; cdr3_length: 13; d_call: .; j_call: TRBJ2-1; cdr3_aa: CASSEMRGDEQFF; cdr3_nt: TGTGCCAGCAGTGAAATGAGAGGAGATGAGCAGTTCTTC
v_call: TRBV5-6; clone_size: .; cdr3_length: 15; d_call: .; j_call: TRBJ2-2; cdr3_aa: CASSLMTPGTGELFF; cdr3_nt: TGTGCCAGCAGCTTAATGACCCCCGGAACCGGGGAGCTGTTTTTT
v_call: TRBV30; clone_size: .; cdr3_length: 13; d_call: .; j_call: TRBJ2-7; cdr3_aa: CAWSVGHSYEQYF; cdr3_nt: TGTGCCTGGAGTGTTGGACACAGCTACGAGCAGTACTTC
v_call: TRBV28; clone_size: many; cdr3_length: 16; d_call: TRBD1; j_call: TRBJ1-5; cdr3_aa: CASSMVTGGLNQPQHF; cdr3_nt: TGTGCCAGCAGTATGGTGACAGGGGGACTCAATCAGCCCCAGCATTTT
v_call: TRBV19; clone_size: .; cdr3_length: 13; d_call: .; j_call: TRBJ1-5; cdr3_aa: CASSIARGQPQHF; cdr3_nt: TGTGCCAGTAGTATAGCACGGGGTCAGCCCCAGCATTTT
v_call: TRBV11-2; clone_size: .; cdr3_length: 13; d_call: TRBD2; j_call: TRBJ2-7; cdr3_aa: CASSYRTSGEQYF; cdr3_nt: TGTGCCAGCAGCTACAGGACTAGCGGGGAGCAGTACTTC
v_call: TRBV28; clone_size: .; cdr3_length: 12; d_call: TRBD1; j_call: TRBJ2-3; cdr3_aa: CASNFGTALLHF; cdr3_nt: TGTGCCAGCAACTTTGGGACAGCCCTTCTCCATTTT
v_call: TRBV2; clone_size: .; cdr3_length: 18; d_call: .; j_call: TRBJ2-7; cdr3_aa: CASSSPFFLGPSSYEQYF; cdr3_nt: TGTGCCAGCAGCTCACCCTTTTTCCTCGGTCCGAGCTCCTACGAGCAGTACTTC
v_call: TRBV2; clone_size: .; cdr3_length: 12; d_call: .; j_call: TRBJ2-7; cdr3_aa: CASSERNYEQYF; cdr3_nt: TGTGCCAGCAGTGAACGGAATTACGAGCAGTACTTC
v_call: TRBV30; clone_size: .; cdr3_length: 12; d_call: .; j_call: TRBJ2-2; cdr3_aa: CAWVRGTGELFF; cdr3_nt: TGTGCCTGGGTCCGGGGTACCGGGGAGCTGTTTTTT
v_call: TRBV2; clone_size: .; cdr3_length: 15; d_call: TRBD1; j_call: TRBJ1-6; cdr3_aa: CASRKQTGDNSPLHF; cdr3_nt: TGTGCCAGCAGGAAGCAGACAGGGGATAATTCACCCCTCCACTTT
v_call: TRBV19; clone_size: .; cdr3_length: 13; d_call: .; j_call: TRBJ2-3; cdr3_aa: CASSSGFPDTQYF; cdr3_nt: TGTGCCAGTAGTAGTGGGTTCCCAGATACGCAGTATTTT